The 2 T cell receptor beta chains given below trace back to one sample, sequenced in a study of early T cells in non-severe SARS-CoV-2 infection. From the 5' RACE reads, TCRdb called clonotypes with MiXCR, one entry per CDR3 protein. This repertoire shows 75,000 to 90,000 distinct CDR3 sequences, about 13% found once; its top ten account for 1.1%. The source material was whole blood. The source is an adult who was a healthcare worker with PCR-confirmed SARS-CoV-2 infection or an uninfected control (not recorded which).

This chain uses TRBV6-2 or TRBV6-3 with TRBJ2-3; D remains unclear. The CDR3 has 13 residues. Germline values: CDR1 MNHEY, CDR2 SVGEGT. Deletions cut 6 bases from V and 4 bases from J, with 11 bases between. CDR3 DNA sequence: TGTGCCAGCAGCATAGGTCTAGCAGATACGCAGTATTTT. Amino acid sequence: CASSIGLADTQYF.

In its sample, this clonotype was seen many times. Here the CDR3 DNA reads TGTGCCAGCAGCGTATCGATTGGGGGCGGCCAAGAGACCCAGTACTTC. Encoded protein: CASSVSIGGGQETQYF. This chain uses TRBV9 with TRBJ2-5, with D perhaps matching TRBD1 (6 bases). V lost 1 base to trimming and J lost 1 base, with 14 bases between them. The CDR3 contains 16 residues. Germline-derived CDR1 and CDR2 are SGDLS and YYNGEE.